The clone carrying this TCR beta chain has ten or more counts. Its specificity is unknown. The data were taken from a study of T-cell memory formation after mild COVID-19. The germline gives CDR1 SGHDT, CDR2 YYEEEE. V was pared by 4 bases and J by 5 bases, with 7 bases between. The CDR3 contains 12 residues. Study-level findings and limits: Contracting CD8+ clones were enriched in EMRA, CD4+ mainly in CM and EM.

TCRdb used MiXCR to reprocess the 5' RACE reads, holding one entry per CDR3 protein. The table has 350,000 to 500,000 distinct CDR3 sequences, about a sixth seen once. The sequenced material came from PBMCs or a T cell subset sorted from them (not recorded which). The clonotype was recovered from a man younger than 35 who had mild COVID-19 (a few samples of this study predate the infection). Cell type and time point are not known. The V and J genes are TRBV5-6 and TRBJ2-1; tentative D call: TRBD2 (6 bases). The CDR3 loop reads CASSPGDNEQFF. CDR3 coding DNA: TGTGCCAGCAGCCCGGGGGACAATGAGCAGTTCTTC.